This passage covers 10 T cell receptor beta chains from one sample sequenced in a study of T cell responses to AZD1222 COVID-19 vaccine. Using immunoSEQ multiplex PCR, the repertoire was profiled, and TCRdb retains in-frame clones only, with some absent. The repertoire has more than 90,000 clones, around 83% of them found once; the top ten carry about 1.4%. Source: peripheral blood, taken on day 0 of AZD1222 vaccination. The receptors come from an adult in good health.

This clone showed up just a few times. The rearrangement joins TRBV7-9 to TRBJ1-1; D is unclear. Trimming stripped 5 bases from V and 3 bases from J, with 13 bases between. Germline-derived CDR1 and CDR2 are SEHNR and FQNEAQ (reference sequence). The CDR3 has 14 amino acids. For the CDR3, the DNA is TGTGCCAGCAGCCTCTCTTCCGGGGACACTGAAGCTTTCTTT. This sequence encodes CASSLSSGDTEAFF.

The chain carries TRBV11-2 and TRBJ2-1; D is perhaps TRBD2 (5 bases). CDR1 and CDR2 from the germline V gene are SGHAT and FQNNGV. Trimming pared 3 bases from V and 6 bases from J, leaving 9 bases between. There are 13 residues in the CDR3. The CDR3: CASSFLEGNEQFF. For the CDR3, the DNA is TGTGCCAGCAGCTTCCTAGAGGGCAATGAGCAGTTCTTC.

The J gene is TRBJ2-7, the V gene TRBV13; 7 positions match TRBD1. Germline CDR1 is PRHDT and CDR2 is FYEKMQ (reference sequence). With V trimmed by 6 bases and J by 4 bases, 9 bases remained unmatched. The CDR3 consists of 14 residues. CDR3 loop: CASRRMGQRYEQYF. In nucleotides, the CDR3 is TGTGCCAGCAGGCGCATGGGACAGAGATACGAGCAGTACTTC.

The V gene is TRBV7-2, the J gene TRBJ1-3, with TRBD1 matching 7 bases. The CDR3 is made up of 17 amino acids. V trimming: 1 base; J trimming: 1 base; junction bases outside the gene matches: 7. Germline V CDR1 and CDR2: SGHTA, FQGNSA. DNA for the CDR3: TGTGCCAGCAGCTTAGGGTCAGGGGGGAGGTCTGGAAACACCATATATTTT. Its translation: CASSLGSGGRSGNTIYF.

The chain uses TRBV28 and TRBJ2-1, with 8 bases fitting TRBD2. V trimming: 5 bases; J trimming: 6 bases; junction bases outside the gene matches: 3. Germline V lookup: CDR1 MDHEN, CDR2 SYDVKM. This CDR3 comprises 13 residues. The CDR3, as DNA: TGTGCCAGCAGTCCGGGGGGGAGCAATGAGCAGTTCTTC. Translated, it gives CASSPGGSNEQFF.

The rearrangement joins TRBV7-9 to TRBJ2-1; 11 bases line up with TRBD1. This CDR3 contains 15 residues. The trim removed 4 bases at V and 4 bases at J, leaving 3 bases unmatched. In germline, CDR1 is SEHNR, CDR2 FQNEAQ (reference sequence). The CDR3 region is CASSSGQGAYNEQFF. The CDR3 region has the DNA TGTGCCAGCAGCTCTGGACAGGGGGCTTACAATGAGCAGTTCTTC.

As DNA, the CDR3 is TGCGCCAGCAGCTTGGACCAGGTTTACAATGAGCAGTTCTTC. As protein: CASSLDQVYNEQFF. The V gene is TRBV5-1, the J gene TRBJ2-1; D gene uncertain. CDR3 length equals 14 residues. Germline lookup yields CDR1 SGHRS and CDR2 YFSETQ. Trimming removed 0 bases at V and 4 bases at J, with 8 bases between.

The chain employs TRBV11-1 and TRBJ2-1; D unresolved. Germline CDR1 is SGHAT and CDR2 is FQDESV (reference sequence). This CDR3 comprises 13 residues. Trimming stripped 8 bases from V and 7 bases from J, with 15 bases between. Here the CDR3 DNA reads TGTGCCAGCGGAGCTTACGTAGTAAATGAGCAGTTCTTC. Protein product: CASGAYVVNEQFF.

CDR3 sequence (DNA): TGTGCCAGCAGTCATGTGAACACTGAAGCTTTCTTT. Its translation: CASSHVNTEAFF. J is TRBJ1-1 and V is TRBV12-3 or TRBV12-4; no clear D. The CDR3 has 12 residues. Trimming stripped 5 bases from V and 0 bases from J, with 4 bases between.

The J gene is TRBJ1-5, the V gene TRBV6-1, with D unclear. V was trimmed by 3 bases and J by 2 bases, leaving 17 bases between them. The CDR3 extends over 17 amino acids. Germline values: CDR1 MNHNS, CDR2 SASEGT. In DNA, the CDR3 is TGTGCCAGCAGTGAGAGTTACAGCACCAGGCGCAATCAGCCCCAGCATTTT. Translated, it gives CASSESYSTRRNQPQHF.